The 14 T cell receptor beta chains below were found in one sample sequenced in a study of blood T cell repertoires in COVID-19. Assay: immunoSEQ multiplex PCR; the TCRdb copy retains only in-frame clones and omits some. The repertoire holds a few hundred thousand clones, with around 90% as singletons. The sample comprised peripheral blood. The receptors shown here come from a young man with active or convalescent COVID-19.

The V gene is TRBV6-5, the J gene TRBJ1-5; TRBD1 might be the D (5 bases). The CDR3 has 14 residues. V was shortened by 2 bases and J by 5 bases, with 10 bases between the two germline ends. The germline V gene has CDR1 MNHEY and CDR2 SVGAGI. CDR3 DNA sequence: TGTGCCAGCAGTTACAGGGGAGGGGATCAGCCCCAGCATTTT. Encoded protein: CASSYRGGDQPQHF.

This clone was recorded only once. This chain connects TRBV27 to TRBJ2-2; weak D call: TRBD2 (6 bases). The germline V gene encodes CDR1 MNHEY and CDR2 SMNVEV (reference sequence). The V gene lost 5 bases and the J gene lost 4 bases, with 17 bases spanning the gap. This CDR3 has 16 amino acids. The CDR3: CASSPWSGGVTGELFF. The CDR3 DNA reads TGTGCCAGCAGTCCGTGGTCCGGGGGTGTCACCGGGGAGCTGTTTTTT.

The gene calls are TRBV4-3 and TRBJ2-3; 11 bases map to TRBD1. CDR1 is LGHNA, CDR2 YSLEER, per germline. J was trimmed by 6 bases and V by 4 bases; bases with no gene match: 9. The CDR3 sequence is 16 residues long. CDR3 nucleotides: TGCGCCAGCAGCCGCAGGACAGGGGGCGCCTTCGATACGCAGTATTTT. Translation gives CASSRRTGGAFDTQYF.

The chain is built from TRBV10-3 and TRBJ2-3, with 12 positions matching TRBD2. Trimming removed 2 bases from V and 3 bases from J; junction bases left unmatched: 3. The CDR3 extends over 16 amino acids. Looked up from germline, CDR1 is ENHRY and CDR2 is SYGVKD. The CDR3 region is CAISEGLAGLTDTQYF. CDR3 nucleotides: TGTGCCATCAGTGAGGGACTAGCGGGATTAACAGATACGCAGTATTTT.

This clone showed up just a few times. The V call is TRBV18, the J call TRBJ1-1; 9 nucleotides line up with TRBD1. Germline CDR1 reads KGHSH; CDR2 reads LQKENI. The CDR3 runs 15 residues. V shed 5 bases, J shed 1 base, and the junction held 5 bases outside the gene matches. The CDR3 nucleotides read TGTGCCAGCTCATCCGGGACAGGGAGGAACACTGAAGCTTTCTTT. Translating it yields CASSSGTGRNTEAFF.

The chain joins TRBV7-8 to TRBJ2-1; D possibly corresponds to TRBD1 (5 bases). V lost 5 bases and J 5 bases, leaving 7 bases between the germline ends. From germline, CDR1 is SGHVS and CDR2 FQNEAQ. The CDR3 runs to 12 residues. The DNA of the CDR3 is TGTGCCAGCAGCAGACAGAACAATGAGCAGTTCTTC. Protein sequence: CASSRQNNEQFF.

The chain employs TRBV20-1 and TRBJ1-1; unclear D gene. The CDR3 is 13 amino acids. V was clipped by 3 bases and J by 5 bases, with 13 bases between them. Per germline, CDR1 DFQATT and CDR2 SNEGSKA (reference sequence). Here the CDR3 DNA reads TGCAGTGCTAGTCTTCCGGGTGGGACTGAAGCTTTCTTT. This codes for CSASLPGGTEAFF.

CDR3 protein: CASSQASGGPETYYNEQFF. The CDR3 DNA reads TGTGCCAGCAGCCAAGCTAGCGGGGGGCCCGAAACCTACTACAATGAGCAGTTCTTC. The chain employs TRBV14 and TRBJ2-1, with 11 bases fitting TRBD2. Germline lookup yields CDR1 SGHDN and CDR2 FVKESK. V gave up 1 base and J gave up 3 bases; unmatched junction bases: 11. The CDR3 length is 19 residues.

The V gene is TRBV18, the J gene TRBJ1-2, with D uncertain. Germline V gives CDR1 KGHSH, CDR2 LQKENI. This CDR3 has 12 amino acids. V was trimmed by 5 bases and J by 5 bases, leaving 9 bases between them. Here the CDR3 DNA reads TGTGCCAGCTCAACAGTTAATTATGGCTACACCTTC. Translated: CASSTVNYGYTF.

This sequence joins TRBV3-1 (or the pseudogene TRBV3-2) and TRBJ1-2; D is perhaps TRBD1 (6 bases). Deletions cut 2 bases from V and 7 bases from J, with 17 bases between. Germline V gene data show CDR1 as LGHDT and CDR2 as YNNKEL (reference sequence). CDR3 length equals 15 residues. CDR3 in DNA: TGTGCCAGCAGCCAATATGCGGGGGGCGCGTCTGGCTACACCTTC. It translates to CASSQYAGGASGYTF.

V is TRBV4-1 and J is TRBJ2-3, with TRBD2 matching 11 bases. This CDR3 spans 16 amino acids. J gave up 2 bases and V 4 bases, and 5 bases lay outside the gene matches. The germline gives CDR1 MGHRA, CDR2 YSYEKL. The CDR3 DNA is TGCGCCAGCAGCCCCCGACTAGCGGGGACCACAGATACGCAGTATTTT. It specifies CASSPRLAGTTDTQYF.

CDR3 protein: CAVGLAAGELFF. CDR3 nucleotide sequence: TGTGCAGTGGGACTAGCGGCCGGGGAGCTGTTTTTT. The V call is TRBV7-2, the J call TRBJ2-2, with TRBD2 matching over 11 bases. CDR3 length: 12 amino acids. Germline V gives CDR1 SGHTA, CDR2 FQGNSA.

The CDR3 nucleotides are TGTGCCAGCAGCTTAGTACCTCAAACCAGGGGGGAGACCCAGTACTTC. It translates to CASSLVPQTRGETQYF. The chain links TRBV11-2 to TRBJ2-5; TRBD1 agrees at 7 bases. V lost 1 base to trimming and J lost 5 bases; unmatched junction nucleotides: 10. Germline-derived CDR1 and CDR2 are SGHAT and FQNNGV. The CDR3 runs to 16 residues.

This clone was observed once. This chain uses TRBV5-1 with TRBJ1-2; 8 bases align to TRBD1. Germline V gene data show CDR1 as SGHRS and CDR2 as YFSETQ. The CDR3 spans 16 residues. V shed 2 bases, J shed 1 base, and the junction held 7 bases outside the gene matches. In DNA form, the CDR3 reads TGCGCCAGCAGCTTACAGGGGGGGACCGGTAACTATGGCTACACCTTC. This translates into CASSLQGGTGNYGYTF.